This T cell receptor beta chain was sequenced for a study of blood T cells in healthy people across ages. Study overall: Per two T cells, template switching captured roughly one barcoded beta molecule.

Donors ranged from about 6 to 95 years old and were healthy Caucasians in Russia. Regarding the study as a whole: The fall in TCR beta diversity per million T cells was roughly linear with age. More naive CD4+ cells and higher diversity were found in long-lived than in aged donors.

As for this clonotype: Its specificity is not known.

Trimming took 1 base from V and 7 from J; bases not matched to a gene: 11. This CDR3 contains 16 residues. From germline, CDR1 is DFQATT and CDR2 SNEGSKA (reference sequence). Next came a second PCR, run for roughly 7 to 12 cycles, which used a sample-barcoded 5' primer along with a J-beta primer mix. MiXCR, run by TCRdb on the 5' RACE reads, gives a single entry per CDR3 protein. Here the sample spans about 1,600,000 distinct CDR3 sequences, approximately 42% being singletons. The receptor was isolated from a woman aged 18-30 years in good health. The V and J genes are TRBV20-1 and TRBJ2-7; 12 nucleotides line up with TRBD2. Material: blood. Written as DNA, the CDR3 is TGCAGTGCTAGAGCAATCGGACTAGCGGGATACAATGAGCAGTACTTC. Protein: CSARAIGLAGYNEQYF.